This TCR beta chain was found in a study of technical replicates of blood from a few donors. Clones were sequenced by immunoSEQ multiplex PCR, and TCRdb holds only the in-frame ones, with some missing. The sample consists of under 85,000 clones, 80% to 95% of them appearing once. The clonotype comes from a human donor in good health. Sample: T cells isolated from PBMCs.

The CDR3 here is CAWGWGSGTFYEQYF. In nucleotides, the CDR3 is TGTGCCTGGGGGTGGGGTAGCGGGACATTCTACGAGCAGTACTTC. This chain connects TRBV30 to TRBJ2-7; 8 bases fit TRBD2. The CDR3 is 15 residues long. Germline V gene data show CDR1 as GTSNPN and CDR2 as SVGIG (reference sequence). The trim removed 5 bases at V and 3 bases at J, leaving 12 bases unmatched.